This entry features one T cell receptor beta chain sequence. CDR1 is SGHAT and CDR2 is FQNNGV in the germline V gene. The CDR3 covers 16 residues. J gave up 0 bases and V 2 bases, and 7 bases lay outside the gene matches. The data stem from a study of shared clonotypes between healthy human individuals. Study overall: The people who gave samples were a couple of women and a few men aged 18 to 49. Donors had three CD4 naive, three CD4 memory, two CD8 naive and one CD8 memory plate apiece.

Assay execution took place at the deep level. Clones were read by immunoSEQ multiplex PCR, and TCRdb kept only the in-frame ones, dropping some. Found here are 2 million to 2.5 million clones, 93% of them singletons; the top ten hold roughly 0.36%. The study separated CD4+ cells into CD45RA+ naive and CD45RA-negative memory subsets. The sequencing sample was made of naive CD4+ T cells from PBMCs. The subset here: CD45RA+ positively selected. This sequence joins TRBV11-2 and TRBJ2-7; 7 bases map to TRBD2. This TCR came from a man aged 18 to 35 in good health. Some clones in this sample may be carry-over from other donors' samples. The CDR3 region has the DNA TGTGCCAGCAGCTTAAGGGCTAGCGGCTTCTCCTACGAGCAGTACTTC. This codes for CASSLRASGFSYEQYF.